This T cell receptor beta chain was retrieved from a study of blood T cells in healthy people across ages (dated by TCRdb to 2014 to 2015). Some background on the complete study: In model experiments, template switching captured roughly one uniquely barcoded TCR beta cDNA molecule for every two T cells. The donors were split into four age groups: young (average about 16 years), middle-aged (roughly 39), aged (more than 60) and long-lived (roughly 77). The study measured age-related changes in TCR beta repertoire diversity using deep sequencing normalized with unique cDNA molecular identifiers. Donors of different ages were randomly distributed across sequencing lanes to avoid experimental bias. Using the same blood draw, the study looked at two additional independent replicas of 1 million unique cDNA reads for two donors, one aged 18 to 30 and the other aged 80 or older. General study outcomes and caveats: Because the CMV infection status of the donors was unknown, age-related changes in expanded clonotypes may potentially have been confounded. Compared with the aged group, the long-lived group had more naive CD4+ T cells, fewer expanded clones and increased TCR diversity, a pattern suggesting age selection. Observed TCR beta diversity per million T cells fell roughly linearly with age, and a significant reduction was already apparent by age roughly 40. There was a strong correlation between observed TCR beta diversity and the percentage of naive T cells measured by flow cytometry. Because profiling used bulk unsorted PBMCs, naive and antigen-experienced compartments could not be compared conclusively. Estimates of total diversity based on one million sequenced T cells were regarded as lower bounds and as underestimates.

V and J lose 3 bases and 5 bases, and a span of 11 bases separates them. From the cysteine up to the phenylalanine, the CDR3 has a length of 14 residues. Only CDR3 DNA remains: 42 bases, in frame from the first base. Sequences SGHVS (CDR1) and FNYEAQ (CDR2) are obtained from the germline V gene. About this clonotype: No antigen is known for it. The sample holds no much larger clone one base away, and base qualities are not on file.

Systemically healthy Caucasian individuals from Russia, 35 to 50 in total and aged roughly 6 to 95 years, were included as donors. Each donor gave 9 to 10 milliliters of peripheral blood, collected into EDTA-treated Vacutainer tubes. PBMCs were isolated by Ficoll-Paque density-gradient centrifugation, with at least 6 million obtained per sample. Total RNA was extracted from PBMCs with Trizol reagent, with at least 6 micrograms obtained per sample. For every donor, an aliquot of PBMCs went through flow cytometry to measure the percentages of naive CD45RAhigh/CD27high T cells. The library was prepared using 5' RACE. Sequenced on an Illumina HiSeq 2500. A second PCR of roughly 7 to 12 cycles was performed with a sample-barcoded 5' primer and a J-beta primer mix. Each TCR beta cDNA molecule received a unique molecular identifier from a template-switch 5' adaptor carrying 12 random nucleotides. Each sample yielded at least 2.5 million CDR3-containing paired-end reads. First-strand cDNA synthesis was performed from all RNA using the Mint cDNA synthesis kit, with priming by a TRBC-specific oligonucleotide. Following uracil-DNA glycosylase treatment, all cDNA underwent a first 18-cycle PCR with the universal primers M1SS and BC2_uni_R. The published analysis was carried out like this. Each sample was normalized by randomly selecting 1 million high-quality reads, each carrying a distinct molecular identifier. Reads sharing molecular identifiers were discarded rather than binned into consensus sequences. MiTCR, with a Q25 quality threshold and the strictest error-elimination algorithm, was used for CDR3 identification, clonotype clustering and error correction. A nonparametric unseen species model with Euler transformation was used to estimate lower-bound total TCR beta diversity. TCRdb reran the public reads through fastp at Q25 and MiXCR, keeping productive beta chains. Each CDR3 protein gets just one entry, which takes the most common genes and DNA from the rows behind it. These V and J calls originate from TCRdb's pipeline instead of the authors' own analysis. Present in this sample are about 650,000 distinct CDR3 sequences, about a third of which were seen just once. The ten biggest clones cover 15% of the sample.

The rearranged chain carries TRBV7-6 and TRBJ2-1, with the identity of the D gene unclear. The clonotype originates from a woman aged 80 or older in good health. Donor details come from another sample of the same person, matched by shared clones. The specimen sequenced was blood. The CDR3 region: CASSLTQANNEQFF. The sequenced DNA: TGTGCCAGCAGCTTGACTCAGGCCAACAATGAGCAGTTCTTC.